Listed here are 27 T cell receptor beta chains from one sample, sequenced in a study of T cells in tuberculosis. Time point: new active TB diagnosis, blood taken before or within 7 days of starting treatment. Assay: immunoSEQ multiplex PCR; the TCRdb copy retains only in-frame clones and omits some. The sample includes tens of thousands of clones, about 90% of them seen just once. The material was PBMCs, obtained at tuberculosis diagnosis. Receptors were obtained from an adult with tuberculosis. Some clones in this sample may be carry-over from other donors' samples.

The DNA of the CDR3 is TGTGCCAGCAGTTACTCGAGCAGGGCTATTGAGCCCCAGCATTTT. This gives the protein CASSYSSRAIEPQHF. The rearrangement joins TRBV6-5 to TRBJ1-5; TRBD1 might be the D (5 bases). V was trimmed by 0 bases and J by 8 bases, leaving 14 bases between them. CDR3 length: 15 amino acids. The V gene's germline CDR1 is MNHEY and CDR2 SVGAGI.

The chain recombines TRBV6-4 with TRBJ2-2; D gene unclear. Germline CDR1 and CDR2: MRHNA and SNTAGT. V lost 6 bases and J lost 2, with 10 bases in between. The CDR3 runs to 14 residues. The chain's CDR3 is CASSPTLNTGELFF. The CDR3 coding sequence is TGTGCCAGCAGCCCTACACTAAACACCGGGGAGCTGTTTTTT.

V is TRBV4-2 and J is TRBJ2-7; D may be TRBD2 (6 bases). The CDR3 sequence is 14 residues long. The germline gives CDR1 LGHNA, CDR2 YNFKEQ. The V end was cut by 0 bases, the J end by 6 bases, with 12 bases between. CDR3 region: CASSQDRGLTEQYF. The CDR3 region has the DNA TGTGCCAGCAGCCAAGATCGGGGACTGACCGAGCAGTACTTC.

J is TRBJ1-2 and V is TRBV12-5; the D gene is possibly TRBD1 (6 bases). The CDR3 has 16 residues. V dropped 3 bases and J dropped 7 bases, with 21 bases sitting between them. Germline V gives CDR1 LGHNT, CDR2 FRNRAP. CDR3 bases: TGTGCTAGTGGTTTTCCTACAGGGACGGGTACGAGTGGCTACACCTTC. Its protein is CASGFPTGTGTSGYTF.

This chain uses TRBV10-2 with TRBJ2-1; tentative D call: TRBD1 (5 bases). The CDR3 has 13 amino acids. Germline CDR1 reads WSHSY; CDR2 reads SAAADI. The germline V and J ends were trimmed by 7 bases and 4 bases, with 11 bases remaining between them. CDR3 sequence: CASIGATYNEQFF. The CDR3 nucleotides are TGCGCCAGCATAGGGGCCACATACAATGAGCAGTTCTTC.

This chain connects TRBV29-1 to TRBJ2-7; 7 nucleotides align to TRBD2. CDR1 is SQVTM and CDR2 is ANQGSEA in the germline V gene. The CDR3 extends over 14 amino acids. The V segment lost 5 bases and the J segment 0 bases; nucleotides outside the gene matches: 7. CDR3 DNA sequence: TGCAGCGTTTGGGGGGGACCGACCTCCTACGAGCAGTACTTC. Its translation: CSVWGGPTSYEQYF.

The chain recombines TRBV2 with TRBJ1-4; 10 positions match TRBD1. Germline values: CDR1 SNHLY, CDR2 FYNNEI. The CDR3 is 18 amino acids. The trim removed 6 bases at V and 3 bases at J, leaving 13 bases unmatched. Here the CDR3 reads CASSVVPGQGPSNEKLFF. The CDR3 DNA follows: TGTGCCAGCAGCGTAGTCCCGGGACAGGGGCCCTCTAATGAAAAACTGTTTTTT.

J is TRBJ2-1 and V is TRBV6-6, with TRBD2 matching 13 bases. Germline CDR1 MNHNY, CDR2 SVGAGI (reference sequence). The CDR3 sequence is 15 residues long. Trimming at V came to 10 bases and at J to 2 bases, leaving 5 bases not matched to a gene. CDR3 bases: TGTGCCATCCGGACTAGCGGGGGTCCCTACAATGAGCAGTTCTTC. Its translation: CAIRTSGGPYNEQFF.

V gene TRBV7-2 combines with J gene TRBJ1-2, with 9 bases that match TRBD1. V was clipped by 2 bases and J by 7 bases; unmatched bases: 8. The length of the CDR3 is 15 residues. From germline, CDR1 is SGHTA and CDR2 FQGNSA. Written as DNA, the CDR3 is TGTGCCAGCAGCTTAACCGGGACAGGGTCTTTTGGCTACACCTTC. Protein sequence: CASSLTGTGSFGYTF.

The chain recombines TRBV19 with TRBJ1-1; D might be TRBD1 (6 bases). The CDR3 covers 15 residues. V was trimmed by 4 bases and J by 0 bases, leaving 12 bases between them. Germline CDR1 reads LNHDA; CDR2 reads SQIVND (reference sequence). Written as DNA, the CDR3 is TGTGCCAGTAGTAGGGCGGACAGTTTGAACACTGAAGCTTTCTTT. Encoded protein: CASSRADSLNTEAFF.

This rearrangement joins TRBV10-3 to TRBJ2-3; 12 bases match TRBD2. This CDR3 contains 18 residues. With V trimmed by 6 bases and J by 2 bases, 12 bases remained unmatched. Germline V gene data show CDR1 as ENHRY and CDR2 as SYGVKD. The DNA for the CDR3 is TGTGCCATCAGGAGAGGGCTAGCGGGGGGGCTGGACACAGATACGCAGTATTTT. It is translated as CAIRRGLAGGLDTDTQYF.

The rearrangement uses TRBV29-1 and TRBJ2-1; 8 nucleotides align to TRBD2. Germline CDR1 SQVTM, CDR2 ANQGSEA. V was clipped by 4 bases and J by 7 bases; unmatched bases: 6. The CDR3 runs to 13 residues. This CDR3 reads CSVVRGGPNEQFF. In DNA, the CDR3 is TGCAGCGTTGTACGGGGGGGCCCGAATGAGCAGTTCTTC.

The chain employs TRBV18 and TRBJ2-3; TRBD1 might be the D (6 bases). Per the germline V gene, CDR1 is KGHSH and CDR2 is LQKENI. CDR3 length: 14 amino acids. Trimming took 3 bases from V and 4 from J, leaving 11 bases between them. CDR3 in amino acids: CASSPRTVSDTQYF. CDR3 nucleotide sequence: TGTGCCAGCTCACCGAGGACAGTATCAGATACGCAGTATTTT.

This sequence joins TRBV11-2 and TRBJ2-7; the D gene is possibly TRBD2 (6 bases). CDR3 size: 17 residues. Germline V CDR1 and CDR2: SGHAT, FQNNGV. Deletions cut 5 bases from V and 2 bases from J, with 22 bases between. CDR3 DNA: TGTGCCAGCAGCCAAACAACCCATTTGGGAGGTACCTACGAGCAGTACTTC. Translated, it gives CASSQTTHLGGTYEQYF.

This sequence joins TRBV10-3 and TRBJ2-1, with TRBD1 matching 10 bases. In germline, CDR1 is ENHRY, CDR2 SYGVKD. This CDR3 is built from 15 residues. V was pared by 4 bases and J by 4 bases, with 4 bases of the junction left unmatched. This CDR3 reads CAISAGTGEYNEQFF. The CDR3, as DNA: TGTGCCATCAGTGCCGGGACAGGGGAATACAATGAGCAGTTCTTC.

V and J are TRBV7-2 and TRBJ2-1; D may be TRBD2 (6 bases). CDR3 length equals 12 residues. V shed 5 bases and J shed 7 bases, with 9 bases lying between them. Germline values: CDR1 SGHTA, CDR2 FQGNSA. In nucleotides, the CDR3 is TGTGCCAGCAGCCCGACTAGTAATGAGCAGTTCTTC. Protein: CASSPTSNEQFF.

The V and J genes are TRBV6-6 and TRBJ1-5, with TRBD1 identical over 12 bases. After removal of 6 bases from V and 6 bases from J, the junction contained 3 bases not matched to a gene. This CDR3 spans 14 amino acids. Per germline, CDR1 MNHNY and CDR2 SVGAGI (reference sequence). This CDR3 is CASSGTGGSQPQHF. The CDR3 bases are TGTGCCAGCAGCGGGACAGGGGGCAGTCAGCCCCAGCATTTT.

This chain joins TRBV27 and TRBJ1-1, with 7 bases identical to TRBD1. Germline V lookup: CDR1 MNHEY, CDR2 SMNVEV (reference sequence). The CDR3 is 14 residues long. V lost 2 bases and J lost 4; bases outside the gene matches: 4. This chain's CDR3 is CASSLGPGGTEAFF. The CDR3 nucleotides read TGTGCCAGCAGTTTAGGTCCAGGGGGCACTGAAGCTTTCTTT.

J is TRBJ2-3 and V is TRBV5-1; 15 bases are shared with TRBD2. The CDR3 is 22 amino acids. Trimming removed 2 bases from V and 2 bases from J; junction bases left unmatched: 18. CDR1 and CDR2 (germline): SGHRS, YFSETQ. In DNA, the CDR3 is TGCGCCAGCAGCTTAACATTGTGGGGACTAGCGGGGGGCCGACGGGACACAGATACGCAGTATTTT. It translates to CASSLTLWGLAGGRRDTDTQYF. Looking up the rest from reference TRBV5-1 and TRBJ2-3 gives the full variable domain: KAGVTQTPRYLIKTRGQQVTLSCSPISGHRSVSWYQQTPGQGLQFLFEYFSETQRNKGNFPGRFSGRQFSNSRSEMNVSTLELGDSALYLCASSLTLWGLAGGRRDTDTQYFGPGTRLTVL.

This chain links TRBV14 with TRBJ1-3; D is unclear. V lost 4 bases to trimming and J lost 4 bases, with 5 bases between them. The CDR3 is 12 amino acids. Germline CDR1 is SGHDN and CDR2 is FVKESK. The CDR3 spells CASSPQGNTIYF. CDR3 nucleotide sequence: TGTGCCAGCAGCCCCCAAGGAAACACCATATATTTT.

The chain combines TRBV2 with TRBJ2-3; TRBD1 is a possible D gene (5 bases). V shed 3 bases and J shed 1 base, with 8 bases lying between them. The germline CDR1 and CDR2 sequences are SNHLY and FYNNEI. This CDR3 spans 14 amino acids. As DNA, the CDR3 is TGTGCCAGCAGTGATGGCAGGGGCACAGATACGCAGTATTTT. Translating it yields CASSDGRGTDTQYF.

The chain employs TRBV5-4 and TRBJ1-6; D perhaps matches TRBD1 (6 bases). Trimming pared 3 bases from V and 2 bases from J, leaving 15 bases between. The CDR3 extends over 17 amino acids. The germline CDR1 and CDR2 sequences are SGHNT and YYREEE (reference sequence). The CDR3 region has the DNA TGTGCCAGCAGCTCTGACAGGCCCGCGACCTATAATTCACCCCTCCACTTT. It specifies CASSSDRPATYNSPLHF.

This sequence joins TRBV7-2 and TRBJ1-2; weak D call: TRBD1 (5 bases). Germline loops: CDR1 SGHTA, CDR2 FQGNSA. V lost 3 bases, J lost 4 bases, and 15 bases lay in between. The CDR3 sequence is 15 residues long. CDR3 sequence reads: CASSFLGAPSYGYTF. Written as DNA, the CDR3 is TGTGCCAGCAGCTTCCTAGGGGCGCCATCCTATGGCTACACCTTC. The entire variable domain, with the rest obtained from reference TRBV7-2 and TRBJ1-2, is as follows: GAGVSQSPSNKVTEKGKDVELRCDPISGHTALYWYRQSLGQGLEFLIYFQGNSAPDKSGLPSDRFSAERTGGSVSTLTIQRTQQEDSAVYLCASSFLGAPSYGYTFGSGTRLTVV.

This clone was seen just once. This sequence joins TRBV6-1 and TRBJ1-1, with a possible D match to TRBD1 (5 bases). The ends were cut back, 9 bases at V and 14 bases at J, with 31 bases in the middle. This CDR3 has 15 residues. The germline gives CDR1 MNHNS, CDR2 SASEGT. The CDR3 DNA sequence: TGTGCCAGTCAAAAGGGGATACCAAACCCTTTCGGACCCTTCTTT. It codes for CASQKGIPNPFGPFF.

The chain is built from TRBV18 and TRBJ1-3; 9 nucleotides line up with TRBD1. The CDR3 loop spans 17 amino acids. Germline V gene sequence: CDR1 KGHSH, CDR2 LQKENI. The V segment lost 1 base and the J segment 1 base; nucleotides outside the gene matches: 5. CDR3 region: CASSPQQGASSGNTIYF. For the CDR3, the DNA is TGTGCCAGCTCACCACAACAGGGGGCCAGTTCTGGAAACACCATATATTTT.

J is TRBJ2-1 and V is TRBV13; 8 nucleotides line up with TRBD1. Per the germline V gene, CDR1 is PRHDT and CDR2 is FYEKMQ (reference sequence). V lost 3 bases and J lost 2; bases outside the gene matches: 6. The CDR3 length is 16 residues. The CDR3 protein is CASSFPRTGTYNEQFF. The CDR3 nucleotides are TGTGCCAGCAGCTTTCCCCGGACAGGGACCTACAATGAGCAGTTCTTC.

This rearrangement joins TRBV18 to TRBJ1-2; D is perhaps TRBD1 (5 bases). Germline CDR1 reads KGHSH; CDR2 reads LQKENI. Deletions cut 3 bases from V and 7 bases from J, with 15 bases between. This CDR3 comprises 14 residues. The CDR3 loop is CASSPVGEVGGYTF. In DNA form, the CDR3 reads TGTGCCAGCTCACCTGTAGGGGAAGTTGGTGGCTACACCTTC.